The 11 T cell receptor beta chains below were found in one sample sequenced in a study of CD8 T cells in ankylosing spondylitis. TCRdb redid the calling of the 5' RACE reads with MiXCR, one entry per CDR3 protein. This sample has about 250,000 distinct CDR3 sequences, with 20% to 30% found just once. Sequencing input: blood, either unsorted or a sorted T cell fraction (not recorded which). The receptors stem from a male donor with ankylosing spondylitis or in good health (not recorded which).

The chain is built from TRBV10-1 and TRBJ2-1, with TRBD2 matching 12 bases. Per the germline V gene, CDR1 is WNHNN and CDR2 is SYGVQD (reference sequence). Trimming removed 5 bases from V and 9 bases from J; junction bases left unmatched: 8. The CDR3 is 15 residues long. The chain's CDR3 is CASSPTSGGRGEQFF. For the CDR3, the DNA is TGCGCCAGCAGTCCTACTAGCGGGGGGCGAGGTGAGCAGTTCTTC.

In its sample, this clonotype was seen a few times. The chain uses TRBV20-1 and TRBJ2-7; D is undetermined. The CDR3 extends over 14 amino acids. The V end was cut by 2 bases, the J end by 0 bases, with 11 bases between. Germline V lookup: CDR1 DFQATT, CDR2 SNEGSKA (reference sequence). The CDR3 DNA follows: TGCAGTGCTAGACGTCAGCCAAACTCCTACGAGCAGTACTTC. This gives the protein CSARRQPNSYEQYF.

The rearrangement joins TRBV12-3 or TRBV12-4 to TRBJ2-7, with D perhaps given as TRBD1 or TRBD2 (5 bases each). This CDR3 spans 12 amino acids. The V end lost 6 bases, the J end lost 9 bases, and 15 bases lay between the germline ends. This CDR3 reads CASSLGPVGQYF. CDR3 nucleotide sequence: TGTGCCAGCAGCCTGGGACCCGTAGGGCAGTACTTC.

This clonotype was seen repeatedly, ten times or more. This chain connects TRBV7-9 to TRBJ2-5; 7 nucleotides line up with TRBD2. The ends lost 2 bases at V and 2 bases at J; junction bases unmatched: 5. Germline loops: CDR1 SEHNR, CDR2 FQNEAQ (reference sequence). The CDR3 contains 15 residues. CDR3: CASSLSYGGQETQYF. The DNA of the CDR3 is TGTGCCAGCAGCTTATCCTACGGGGGGCAAGAGACCCAGTACTTC. The whole variable domain, filled in from reference TRBV7-9 and TRBJ2-5, reads DTGVSQNPRHKITKRGQNVTFRCDPISEHNRLYWYRQTLGQGPEFLTYFQNEAQLEKSRLLSDRFSAERPKGSFSTLEIQRTEQGDSAMYLCASSLSYGGQETQYFGPGTRLLVL.

This clonotype was recorded a few times. The V and J genes are TRBV24-1 and TRBJ2-3, with 8 nucleotides matching TRBD1. Looked up from germline, CDR1 is KGHDR and CDR2 is SFDVKD. V was clipped by 2 bases and J by 0 bases; unmatched bases: 12. The CDR3 has 19 amino acids. The CDR3 nucleotides are TGTGCCACCAGTGATTACCGGGACAGGTTTTCCCCTAGCACAGATACGCAGTATTTT. Protein sequence: CATSDYRDRFSPSTDTQYF.

This clonotype was recorded many times. This sequence joins TRBV18 and TRBJ2-5, with D perhaps given as TRBD1 or TRBD2 (5 bases each). The V end was cut by 0 bases, the J end by 7 bases, with 12 bases between. CDR1 and CDR2 from the germline V gene are KGHSH and LQKENI. The CDR3 is 14 amino acids. This CDR3 is CASSPPSGTVTQYF. The CDR3, as DNA: TGTGCCAGCTCACCACCTTCAGGGACGGTGACCCAGTACTTC.

The V and J genes are TRBV25-1 and TRBJ2-7; maybe TRBD2 (5 bases). From germline, CDR1 is MGHDK and CDR2 SYGVNS. This CDR3 spans 16 amino acids. V lost 8 bases and J lost 0, with 20 bases in between. In DNA form, the CDR3 reads TGTGCCAGCCGCCCCGACGGGAACTGGGGCTCCTACGAGCAGTACTTC. Translation gives CASRPDGNWGSYEQYF.

This clonotype was seen more than once but under ten times. V and J are TRBV12-3 or TRBV12-4 and TRBJ1-1; D ambiguous. This CDR3 spans 11 amino acids. V was shortened by 2 bases and J by 9 bases, with 7 bases between the two germline ends. CDR3 DNA: TGTGCCAGCAGTTTATCCGGGAAAGCTTTCTTT. Protein sequence: CASSLSGKAFF.

The sample holds many counts of this clonotype. The genes are TRBV9 and TRBJ1-2; 8 bases are a match to TRBD1. V lost 3 bases to trimming and J lost 6 bases; unmatched junction nucleotides: 7. Looked up from germline, CDR1 is SGDLS and CDR2 is YYNGEE. CDR3 length: 14 amino acids. The CDR3 here is CASSANRGFDGYTF. The CDR3 DNA sequence: TGTGCCAGCAGCGCAAACAGGGGGTTTGATGGCTACACCTTC. Full variable domain (missing parts from reference TRBV9 and TRBJ1-2): DSGVTQTPKHLITATGQRVTLRCSPRSGDLSVYWYQQSLDQGLQFLIQYYNGEERAKGNILERFSAQQFPDLHSELNLSSLELGDSALYFCASSANRGFDGYTFGSGTRLTVV.

This clonotype was recorded many times. CDR3 DNA sequence: TGCGCCAGCAGCACCGGTTCTAGCACAGATACGCAGTATTTT. Its translation: CASSTGSSTDTQYF. V usage is TRBV5-1 and J usage is TRBJ2-3; D remains ambiguous. The V and J ends lost 4 bases and 0 bases respectively, with 9 bases between them. The CDR3 extends over 14 amino acids. The germline gives CDR1 SGHRS, CDR2 YFSETQ.

The genes are TRBV4-1 and TRBJ2-1; D uncertain. CDR1 is MGHRA, CDR2 YSYEKL, per germline. With 5 bases removed from V and 0 bases from J, the gap between germline ends came to 11 bases. The CDR3 runs to 15 residues. CDR3 in DNA: TGCGCCAGCAGCAAACTACAGAGCTCCTACAATGAGCAGTTCTTC. This codes for CASSKLQSSYNEQFF.